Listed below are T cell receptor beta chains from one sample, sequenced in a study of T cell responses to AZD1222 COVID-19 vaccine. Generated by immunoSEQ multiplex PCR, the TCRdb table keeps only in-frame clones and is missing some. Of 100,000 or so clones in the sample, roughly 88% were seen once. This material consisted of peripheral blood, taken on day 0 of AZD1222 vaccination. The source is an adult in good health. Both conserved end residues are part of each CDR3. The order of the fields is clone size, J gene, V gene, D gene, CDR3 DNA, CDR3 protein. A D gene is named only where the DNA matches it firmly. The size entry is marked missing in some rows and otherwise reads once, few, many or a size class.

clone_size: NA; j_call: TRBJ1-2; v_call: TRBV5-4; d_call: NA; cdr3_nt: TGTGCCAGCAGCTTGGACAGTTATGGCTACACCTTC; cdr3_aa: CASSLDSYGYTF
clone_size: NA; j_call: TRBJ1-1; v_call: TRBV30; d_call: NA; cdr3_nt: TGTGCCTGGGACAGGTTAAACACTGAAGCTTTCTTT; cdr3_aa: CAWDRLNTEAFF
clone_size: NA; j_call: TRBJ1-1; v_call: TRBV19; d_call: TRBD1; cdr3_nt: TGTGCCAGTACCCTAGGGGTTCCGGACAGGGGGGGCACTGAAGCTTTCTTT; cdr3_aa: CASTLGVPDRGGTEAFF
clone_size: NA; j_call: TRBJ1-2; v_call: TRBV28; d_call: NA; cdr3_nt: TGTGCCAGCAGCCCCCCGGGGGAACGAAACTATGGCTACACCTTC; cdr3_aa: CASSPPGERNYGYTF
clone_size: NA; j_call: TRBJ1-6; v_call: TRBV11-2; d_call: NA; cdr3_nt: TGTGCCAGCAGCTTAACGAGCTCCTATAATTCACCCCTCCACTTT; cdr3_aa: CASSLTSSYNSPLHF
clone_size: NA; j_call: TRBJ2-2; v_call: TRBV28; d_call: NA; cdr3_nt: TGTGCCAGCACCTCGGGGCTCGTGGGGGGGCCGCTTGAGCTGTTTTTT; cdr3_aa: CASTSGLVGGPLELFF
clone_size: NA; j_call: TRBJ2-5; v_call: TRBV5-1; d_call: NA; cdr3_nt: TGCGCCAGCGGCCGGGGGAGCCAAGAGACCCAGTACTTC; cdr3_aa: CASGRGSQETQYF
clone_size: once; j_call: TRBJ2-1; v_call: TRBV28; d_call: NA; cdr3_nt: TGTGCCAGCTGCAGGGTGTATTACAATGAGCAGTTCTTC; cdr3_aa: CASCRVYYNEQFF
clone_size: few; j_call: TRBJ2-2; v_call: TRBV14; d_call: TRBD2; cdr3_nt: TGTGCCAGCAGCGCCGGGACTAGTCCCCCGAACACCGGGGAGCTGTTTTTT; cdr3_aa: CASSAGTSPPNTGELFF
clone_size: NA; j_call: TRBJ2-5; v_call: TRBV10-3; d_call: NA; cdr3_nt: TGTGCCATCAGTGAGGGGGCTGAGACCCAGTACTTC; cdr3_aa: CAISEGAETQYF
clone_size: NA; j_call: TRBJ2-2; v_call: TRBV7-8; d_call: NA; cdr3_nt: TGTGCCAGCAGCTTATCCCAAGTGAACACCGGGGAGCTGTTTTTT; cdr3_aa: CASSLSQVNTGELFF
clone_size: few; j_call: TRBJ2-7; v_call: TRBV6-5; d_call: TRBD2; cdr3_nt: TGTGCCAGCACCCAAGCGGGCGGGGGGGCATTTGAGCAGTACTTC; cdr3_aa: CASTQAGGGAFEQYF
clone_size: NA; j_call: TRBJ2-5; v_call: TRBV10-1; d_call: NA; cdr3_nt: TGCGCCAGCAGTGAGAACCCAGACAGGAACCAGTACTTC; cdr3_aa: CASSENPDRNQYF
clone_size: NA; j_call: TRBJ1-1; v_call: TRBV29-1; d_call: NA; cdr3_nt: TGCAGCGTTGAAGTGGGTCTTGAAGCTTTCTTT; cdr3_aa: CSVEVGLEAFF
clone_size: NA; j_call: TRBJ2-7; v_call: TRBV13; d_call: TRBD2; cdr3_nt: TGTGCCAGCAGCGTCCTGGGACTATACGAGCAGTACTTC; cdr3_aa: CASSVLGLYEQYF
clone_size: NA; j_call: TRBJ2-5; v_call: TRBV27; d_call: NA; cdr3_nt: TGTGCCACTCCGTATTTACAGGGACCGGAGACCCAGTACTTC; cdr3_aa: CATPYLQGPETQYF
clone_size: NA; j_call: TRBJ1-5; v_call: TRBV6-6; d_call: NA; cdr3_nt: TGTGCCCTTTCGCAACGGGGAGATCAGCCCCAGCATTTT; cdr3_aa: CALSQRGDQPQHF
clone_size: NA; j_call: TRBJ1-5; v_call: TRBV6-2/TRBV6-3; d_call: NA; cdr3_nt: TGTGCCAGCAGTGGGACGGGTCTTAGCAATCAGCCCCAGCATTTT; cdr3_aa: CASSGTGLSNQPQHF
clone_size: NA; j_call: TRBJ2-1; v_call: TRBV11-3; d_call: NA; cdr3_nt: TGTGCCAGCAGCTTAGATTCCCGCAATGAGCAGTTCTTC; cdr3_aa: CASSLDSRNEQFF
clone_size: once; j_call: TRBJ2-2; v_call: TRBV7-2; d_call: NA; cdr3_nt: TGTGCCAGCAGCTTAGAGATAACGGAGCTGTTTTTT; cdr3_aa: CASSLEITELFF
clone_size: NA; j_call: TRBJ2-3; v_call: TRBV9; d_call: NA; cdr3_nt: TGTGCCAGCAGCGTAGTCGCGGGGCCCACAGATACGCAGTATTTT; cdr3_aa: CASSVVAGPTDTQYF
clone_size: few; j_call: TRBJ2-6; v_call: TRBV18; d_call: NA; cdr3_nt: TGTGCCAGCTCACCACGGGAGGCTGGGGCCAACGTCCTGACTTTC; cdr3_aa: CASSPREAGANVLTF
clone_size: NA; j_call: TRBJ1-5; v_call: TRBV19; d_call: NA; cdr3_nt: TGTGCCAGTAAATGGAGAGGGGCGCAGAGCAATCAGCCCCAGCATTTT; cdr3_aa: CASKWRGAQSNQPQHF
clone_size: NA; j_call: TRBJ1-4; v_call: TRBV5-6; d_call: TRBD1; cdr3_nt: TGTGCCAGCAGAAGTATGGACAGGGAATCGGCGACTAATGAAAAACTGTTTTTT; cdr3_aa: CASRSMDRESATNEKLFF
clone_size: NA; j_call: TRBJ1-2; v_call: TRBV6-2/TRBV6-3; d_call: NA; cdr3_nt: TGTGCCAGCAGTTATTCGTCAGGCCCTCTTAACTATGGCTACACCTTC; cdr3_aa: CASSYSSGPLNYGYTF
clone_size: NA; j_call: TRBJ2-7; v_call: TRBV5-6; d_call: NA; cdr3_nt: TGTGCCAGCAGCTTGGTTCACACAATGGAGCAGTACTTC; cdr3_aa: CASSLVHTMEQYF
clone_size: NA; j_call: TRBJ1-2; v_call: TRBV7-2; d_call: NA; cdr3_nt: TGTGCCAGCAGCTTAGGCCGACAGACCTATGGCTACACCTTC; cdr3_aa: CASSLGRQTYGYTF